This T cell receptor (beta chain) was recorded in a study of human T cells and chemical hapten exposure (dated by TCRdb to the early 2020s). Background on the whole study: Libraries were pooled for sequencing, and variation in per-sample TCR yields was attributed mainly to small differences in library volumes within the pool. This study followed changes in the peripheral blood TCR repertoire in vivo during primary and secondary sensitization of alopecia patients to the hapten diphenylcyclopropenone (DPC). Both TCR alpha and TCR beta chains were sequenced from each blood RNA sample.

The table lists this clonotype with many counts. The antigen this receptor binds is unknown. Nothing much larger sits one base from this clone, and base qualities are not available. As encoded in the germline V gene (reference sequence), CDR1 is DFQATT while CDR2 is SNEGSKA. At the junction V is shortened by 5 bases and J by 1 base, with 11 bases in between. Reading from cysteine to phenylalanine, the CDR3 counts 13 amino acids. The read is trimmed to its CDR3 DNA, 39 bases read in frame from base 1. Library preparation was by RACE. This sample was sequenced with a NextSeq 500. During library preparation, unique molecular identifiers were attached to individual cDNA molecules so that TCRs could be counted in a quantitative, reproducible way. In the paper's pipeline: The median number of TCRs per sample was over 85,000, ranging from roughly 20,000 to 690,600. V, J and CDR3 annotation of the TCR reads was carried out using the Decombinator software suite. To make PS versus PT1 abundance plots, every sample was subsampled to the same number of TCRs (28,000). TCRs were defined as expanded if absent before sensitization and observed at least eight times at the 2-week time point. The public reads were reprocessed in TCRdb via fastp at Q25 and MiXCR, keeping in-frame beta chains. CDR3 protein sequences are deduplicated, and each keeps its most common genes and DNA. These V and J calls derive from TCRdb rather than the authors' analysis. The sample table shows 60,000 to 80,000 distinct CDR3 sequences, and under 7.5% are seen once. Jointly, the top ten make up under 4.5% of the sample.

Broader findings and caveats from the paper: Repeated subsampling changed both the strength of the expansion versus patch-test correlation and the threshold at which the correlation became significant. No change with DPC sensitization was found in the number of TCRs above 1 in 1000 frequency, and no evidence of global repertoire structure alterations was found.

The sample's time point, from its label and the paper: healthy volunteer bleed at 6 weeks. Total RNA was extracted from unfractionated whole blood collected in Tempus Blood RNA tubes. As TCR sequencing controls, roughly five healthy volunteers were used, with blood taken at day 0, 2 weeks and 6 weeks. Source material: whole blood. This clonotype was obtained from a female donor in good health. Some clones in this sample may be carry-over from other donors' samples. In this chain, TRBV20-1 is recombined with TRBJ2-5; the D gene identity is not certain. The DNA reads TGCAGTGCTCCAAAAACCACCCAAGAGACCCAGTACTTC. The encoded protein is CSAPKTTQETQYF.